A single TCR beta chain is shown here with its context. The antigen is unknown. Deletions cut 11 bases from V and 5 bases from J, with 15 bases between. The CDR3 covers 12 residues. Germline V gene lookup returns CDR1 ENHRY and CDR2 SYGVKD. The entry originates in a study of T cell responses to AZD1222 COVID-19 vaccine. Clones were read by immunoSEQ multiplex PCR, and TCRdb kept only the in-frame ones, dropping some. The sample shows 100,000 to 150,000 clones, about 94% of them seen only once. Study-level results: Two doses of AZD1222 preceded a rise in Spike-specific TCR breadth and depth.

The sequence came from an adult in good health. V and J are TRBV10-3 and TRBJ1-1, with TRBD1 as a possible D gene (6 bases). The source material was peripheral blood, sampled on day 0 of AZD1222 vaccination. CDR3 coding DNA: TGTGCCTCCGGGGGCGCGGGGACTGAAGCTTTCTTT. Its translation is CASGGAGTEAFF.